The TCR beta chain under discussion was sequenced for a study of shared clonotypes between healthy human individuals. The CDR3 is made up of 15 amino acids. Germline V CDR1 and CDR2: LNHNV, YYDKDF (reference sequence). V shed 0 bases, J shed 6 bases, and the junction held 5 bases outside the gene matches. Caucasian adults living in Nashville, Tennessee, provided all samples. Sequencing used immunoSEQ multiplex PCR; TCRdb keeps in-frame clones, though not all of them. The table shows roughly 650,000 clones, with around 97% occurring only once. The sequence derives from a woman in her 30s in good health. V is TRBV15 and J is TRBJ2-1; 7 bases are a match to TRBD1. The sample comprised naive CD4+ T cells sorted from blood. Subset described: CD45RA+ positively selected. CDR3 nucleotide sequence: TGTGCCACCAGCAGAGACACAAACAGGGGCAATGAGCAGTTCTTC. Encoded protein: CATSRDTNRGNEQFF.